What follows is one TCR beta chain and its context. Authors' processing steps: Reference gene primer amplification yielded estimated nucleated cell counts. Profiling relied on immunoSEQ multiplex PCR, and the TCRdb table lists in-frame clones only, not all of them. The V and J calls and clone size are taken from that table; D and trimming were inferred from the DNA. The data hold roughly 60,000 clones, with approximately 78% observed a single time. The sample comes from a study of blood T cell repertoires in COVID-19. The overall study: COVID-19 samples collected from the United States, Italy and Spain covered acute and convalescent phases. From T cells, B-cell-depleted T cells, or PBMCs came the material, which was cDNA or gDNA.

Trimming left V 3 bases short and J 10 bases short, with 25 bases between. This CDR3 comprises 17 residues. Germline V gene lookup returns CDR1 SGHAT and CDR2 FQNNGV. The clonotype was recovered from a man of 80 years or more with acute or convalescent COVID-19. Sequenced: peripheral blood. The J gene is TRBJ2-1, the V gene TRBV11-2, with TRBD1 as a possible D gene (5 bases). The CDR3: CASSLSGAFGLPREQFF. The CDR3 nucleotides are TGTGCCAGCAGCTTGAGTGGGGCGTTTGGGCTTCCAAGAGAGCAGTTCTTC.